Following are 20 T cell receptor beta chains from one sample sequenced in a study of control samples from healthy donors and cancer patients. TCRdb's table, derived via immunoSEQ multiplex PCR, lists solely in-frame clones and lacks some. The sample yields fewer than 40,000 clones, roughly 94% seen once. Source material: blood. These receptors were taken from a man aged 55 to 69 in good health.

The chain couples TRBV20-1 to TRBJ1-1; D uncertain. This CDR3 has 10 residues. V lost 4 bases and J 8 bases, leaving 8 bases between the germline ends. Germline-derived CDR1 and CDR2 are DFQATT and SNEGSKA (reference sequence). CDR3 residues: CSANDAEAFF. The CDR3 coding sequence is TGCAGTGCTAACGACGCAGAAGCTTTCTTT.

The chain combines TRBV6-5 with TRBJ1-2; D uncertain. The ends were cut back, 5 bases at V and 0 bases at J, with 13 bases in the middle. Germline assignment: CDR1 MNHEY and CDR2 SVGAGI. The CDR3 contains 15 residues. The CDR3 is CASSPRLKANYGYTF. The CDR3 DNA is TGTGCCAGCAGTCCCCGTCTCAAAGCTAACTATGGCTACACCTTC.

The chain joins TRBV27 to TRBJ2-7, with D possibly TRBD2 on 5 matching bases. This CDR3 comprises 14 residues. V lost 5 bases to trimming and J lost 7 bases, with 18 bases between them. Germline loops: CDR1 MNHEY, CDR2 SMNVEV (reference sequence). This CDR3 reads CASSKVTLSGEQYF. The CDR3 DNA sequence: TGTGCCAGCAGTAAAGTGACACTTTCGGGGGAGCAGTACTTC.

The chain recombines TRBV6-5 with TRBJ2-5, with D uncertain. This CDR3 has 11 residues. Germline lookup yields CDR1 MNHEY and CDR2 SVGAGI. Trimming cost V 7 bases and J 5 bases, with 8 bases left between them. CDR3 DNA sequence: TGTGCCAGCAAGCAGCTTGAGACCCAGTACTTC. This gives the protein CASKQLETQYF.

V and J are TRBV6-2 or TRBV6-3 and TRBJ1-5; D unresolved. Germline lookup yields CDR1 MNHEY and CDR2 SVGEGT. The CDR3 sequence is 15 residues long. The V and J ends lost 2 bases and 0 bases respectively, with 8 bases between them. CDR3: CASSYRRHSNQPQHF. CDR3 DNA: TGTGCCAGCAGTTACAGGAGACATAGCAATCAGCCCCAGCATTTT.

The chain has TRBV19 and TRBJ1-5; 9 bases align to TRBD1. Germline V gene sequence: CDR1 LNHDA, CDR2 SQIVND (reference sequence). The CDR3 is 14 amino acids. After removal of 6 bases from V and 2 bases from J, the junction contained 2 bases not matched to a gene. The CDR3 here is CASSWTGGNQPQHF. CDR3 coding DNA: TGTGCCAGTAGCTGGACAGGGGGCAATCAGCCCCAGCATTTT.

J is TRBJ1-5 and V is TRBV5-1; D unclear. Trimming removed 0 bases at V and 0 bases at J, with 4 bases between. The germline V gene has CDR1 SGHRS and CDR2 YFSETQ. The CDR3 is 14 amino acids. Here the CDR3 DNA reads TGCGCCAGCAGCTTGGGGGGTAGCAATCAGCCCCAGCATTTT. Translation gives CASSLGGSNQPQHF.

The CDR3, as DNA: TGTGCCAGCAGTTCTGTGAATCAGCCCCAGCATTTT. Amino acids: CASSSVNQPQHF. The V gene is TRBV27, the J gene TRBJ1-5; D gene unclear. Germline CDR1 reads MNHEY; CDR2 reads SMNVEV (reference sequence). CDR3 length: 12 residues. With 4 bases removed from V and 4 bases from J, the gap between germline ends came to 5 bases.

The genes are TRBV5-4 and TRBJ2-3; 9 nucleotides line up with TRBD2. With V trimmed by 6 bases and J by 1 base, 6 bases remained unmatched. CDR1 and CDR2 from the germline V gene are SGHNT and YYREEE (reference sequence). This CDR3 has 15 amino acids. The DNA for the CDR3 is TGTGCCAGCACCGCAATAGCGGGGGGCACAGATACGCAGTATTTT. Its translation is CASTAIAGGTDTQYF.

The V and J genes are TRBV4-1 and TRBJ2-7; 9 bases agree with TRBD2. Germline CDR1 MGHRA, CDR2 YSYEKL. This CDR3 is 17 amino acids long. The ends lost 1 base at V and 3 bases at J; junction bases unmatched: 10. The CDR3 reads CASSQGGLAGHYYEQYF. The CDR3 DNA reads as TGCGCCAGCAGCCAAGGTGGGCTAGCGGGACACTACTACGAGCAGTACTTC.

CDR3 residues: CASSYSTTGQFF. CDR3 nucleotide sequence: TGTGCCAGCAGTTACTCCACGACAGGGCAGTTCTTC. The V and J genes are TRBV6-2 or TRBV6-3 and TRBJ2-1; the D gene is possibly TRBD1 (6 bases). This CDR3 comprises 12 residues. Trimming cost V 0 bases and J 12 bases, with 9 bases left between them. The germline V gene encodes CDR1 MNHEY and CDR2 SVGEGT.

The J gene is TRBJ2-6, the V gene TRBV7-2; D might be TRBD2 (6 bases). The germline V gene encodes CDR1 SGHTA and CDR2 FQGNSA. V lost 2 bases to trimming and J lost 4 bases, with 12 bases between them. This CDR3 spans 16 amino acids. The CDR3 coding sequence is TGTGCCAGCAGCTTAATGGGGGGTTCCGGGGCCAACGTCCTGACTTTC. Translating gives CASSLMGGSGANVLTF.

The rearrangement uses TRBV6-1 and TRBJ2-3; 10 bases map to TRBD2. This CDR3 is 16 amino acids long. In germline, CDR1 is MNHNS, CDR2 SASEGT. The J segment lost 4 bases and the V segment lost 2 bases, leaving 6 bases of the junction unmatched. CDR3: CASSEWVSGGPDTQYF. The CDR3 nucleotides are TGTGCCAGCAGTGAATGGGTTAGCGGGGGGCCAGATACGCAGTATTTT.

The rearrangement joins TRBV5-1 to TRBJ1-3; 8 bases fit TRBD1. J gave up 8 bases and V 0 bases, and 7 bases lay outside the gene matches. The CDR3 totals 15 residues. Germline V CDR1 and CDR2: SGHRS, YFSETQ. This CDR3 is CASSLGRGPEDTIYF. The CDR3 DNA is TGCGCCAGCAGCTTGGGCAGGGGGCCTGAAGACACCATATATTTT.

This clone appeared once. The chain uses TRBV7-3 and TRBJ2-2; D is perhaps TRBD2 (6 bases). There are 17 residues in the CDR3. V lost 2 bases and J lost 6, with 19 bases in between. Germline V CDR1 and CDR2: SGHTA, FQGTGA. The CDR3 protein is CASSLSHGRGEAGELFF. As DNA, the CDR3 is TGTGCCAGCAGCTTATCACACGGGCGGGGTGAGGCCGGGGAGCTGTTTTTT.

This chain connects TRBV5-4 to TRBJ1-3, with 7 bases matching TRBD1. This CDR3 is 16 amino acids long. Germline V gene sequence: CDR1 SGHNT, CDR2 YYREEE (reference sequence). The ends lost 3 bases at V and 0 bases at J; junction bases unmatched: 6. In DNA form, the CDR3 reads TGTGCCAGCAGCTCAGGGGGTGTATACTCTGGAAACACCATATATTTT. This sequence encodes CASSSGGVYSGNTIYF.

The CDR3 loop reads CASMRGQGIETQYF. Here the CDR3 DNA reads TGTGCCAGCATGAGGGGACAGGGGATAGAGACCCAGTACTTC. The chain is built from TRBV6-5 and TRBJ2-5; 10 positions match TRBD1. CDR1 is MNHEY and CDR2 is SVGAGI in the germline V gene. V shed 7 bases, J shed 4 bases, and the junction held 6 bases outside the gene matches. The CDR3 spans 14 residues.

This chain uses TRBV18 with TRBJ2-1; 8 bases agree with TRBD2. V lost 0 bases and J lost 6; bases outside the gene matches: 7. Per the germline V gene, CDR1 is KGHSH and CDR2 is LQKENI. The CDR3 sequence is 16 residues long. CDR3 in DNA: TGTGCCAGCTCACCACCTACGGGGGGGGGTGGCAATGAGCAGTTCTTC. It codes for CASSPPTGGGGNEQFF.

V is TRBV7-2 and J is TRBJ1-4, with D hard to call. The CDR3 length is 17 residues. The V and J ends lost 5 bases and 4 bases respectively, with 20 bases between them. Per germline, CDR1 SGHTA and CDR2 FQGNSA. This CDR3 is CASSPIRGLLFNEKLFF. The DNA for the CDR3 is TGTGCCAGCAGCCCAATCAGAGGTCTCTTATTTAATGAAAAACTGTTTTTT. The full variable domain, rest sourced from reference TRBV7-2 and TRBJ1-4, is GAGVSQSPSNKVTEKGKDVELRCDPISGHTALYWYRQSLGQGLEFLIYFQGNSAPDKSGLPSDRFSAERTGGSVSTLTIQRTQQEDSAVYLCASSPIRGLLFNEKLFFGSGTQLSVL.

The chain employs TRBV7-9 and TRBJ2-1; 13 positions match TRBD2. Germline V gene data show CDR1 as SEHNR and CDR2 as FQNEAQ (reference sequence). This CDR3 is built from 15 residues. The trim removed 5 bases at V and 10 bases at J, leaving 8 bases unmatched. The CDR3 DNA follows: TGTGCCAGCAGCGCACGCCCGGGACTAGCGGGGGAGCAGTTCTTC. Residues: CASSARPGLAGEQFF.